The sequence of this T cell receptor beta chain was determined in a study of human T cells and chemical hapten exposure. On the study more broadly: Women made up most patients, who had alopecia areata, totalis or universalis. Whole-study findings and limits: Among TCRs, those above 1 in 1000 frequency were unaffected by DPC sensitization. Expanded TCRs created a significantly greater count of big CDR3 similarity clusters than controls did. Donors had alopecia, so their immune response may differ from healthy people's.

Germline-derived CDR1 and CDR2 are SEHNR and FQNEAQ (reference sequence). This CDR3 is 12 amino acids long. TCRdb independently ran MiXCR on the RACE reads; one entry per CDR3 protein. This table has 95,000 or so distinct CDR3 sequences, 9.5% to 12% appearing once. Time point denoted: patch test 2, 6 weeks after DPC sensitization. Treatment indicated: therapeutic diphenylcyclopropenone sensitization with weekly scalp DPC. As for this clonotype: Its antigen is unknown. A read error is possible here, since a much larger clone lies one base away.

The chain carries TRBV7-9 and TRBJ2-7; D not certain. Sample: whole blood, taken in connection with sensitization to the hapten diphenylcyclopropenone (DPC). This receptor was identified in a woman between 40 and 50 years old with alopecia areata. Some clones in this sample may be carry-over from other donors' samples. The CDR3 loop is CANSLQAAEQYF. CDR3 nucleotides: TGTGCCAACAGCTTACAAGCTGCCGAGCAGTACTTC.